This TCR beta chain appears in the sequencing data of a study of blood T cell repertoires in COVID-19. Study information: Collection of acute and convalescent COVID-19 samples took place in the United States, Italy and Spain. The analysed material was cDNA or gDNA that came from T cells, B-cell-depleted T cells, or PBMCs.

Germline CDR1 SGHDT, CDR2 YYEEEE. The length of the CDR3 is 16 residues. V lost 2 bases, J lost 5 bases, and 9 bases stayed unmatched. Per the original methods: Amplifying reference gene primers gave estimates of nucleated cell counts. Clones were sequenced by immunoSEQ multiplex PCR, and TCRdb holds only the in-frame ones, with some missing. That table supplies the V and J calls and clone size; D and trimming were determined from the DNA. This table has some 230,000 clones, approximately 83% appearing once. This clone was observed once. This chain joins TRBV5-6 and TRBJ2-3, with TRBD1 matching 9 bases. Sequences were obtained from peripheral blood. The TCR comes from a woman in her twenties or thirties who had recovered from COVID-19. The CDR3 loop reads CASSFPQGAPRDTQYF. The DNA of the CDR3 is TGTGCCAGCAGCTTCCCACAGGGGGCGCCGAGAGATACGCAGTATTTT.